This is a list of T cell receptor beta chains from one sample in a study of early T cells in non-severe SARS-CoV-2 infection. TCRdb recomputed calls from the 5' RACE reads with MiXCR, one row per CDR3 protein. The sample includes about 77,000 distinct CDR3 sequences, more than 7.5% seen only once; the top ten take approximately 4.9%. Input material: whole blood. These receptors all stem from an adult who was a healthcare worker with PCR-confirmed SARS-CoV-2 infection or an uninfected control (not recorded which). Each CDR3 is given with its conserved first and last residue. The D gene is left open where the match is weak.

j_call d_call v_call cdr3_aa
TRBJ1-1 NA TRBV6-4 CASGREGDTEAFF
TRBJ1-4 TRBD1 TRBV7-9 CASSNAVGTGDEKLFF
TRBJ1-1 TRBD1 TRBV27 CASARDSTMNTEAFF
TRBJ1-4 NA TRBV18 CASSPLGVSRNEKLFF
TRBJ2-7 TRBD1 TRBV28 CASTSPGTGAREQYF
TRBJ2-4 NA TRBV14 CASSQGVGSAKNIQYF
TRBJ1-2 NA TRBV5-4 CASSANSGTVIGYTF
TRBJ2-1 NA TRBV2 CASSRGDLNEQFF
TRBJ2-5 NA TRBV20-1 CSARNDRETQYF
TRBJ2-3 NA TRBV2 CASNNYGGTDTQYF
TRBJ1-6 NA TRBV28 CASSGVNYNSPLHF
TRBJ2-5 NA TRBV9 CASSVGTLQETQYF
TRBJ1-1 NA TRBV14 CASSQRGRLDTEAFF
TRBJ2-1 NA TRBV5-1 CASSGTYNEQFF
TRBJ2-1 NA TRBV20-1 CSARATMGEDEQFF
TRBJ2-1 TRBD1 TRBV29-1 CSTRDRGFDNEQFF
TRBJ1-2 NA TRBV2 CASSMVPRNNYGYTF
TRBJ2-7 NA TRBV28 CASSFSSSYEQYF
TRBJ1-5 NA TRBV10-3 CAISDKTQPQHF
TRBJ2-5 TRBD2 TRBV27 CASSSIAGGQETQYF
TRBJ2-5 NA TRBV20-1 CSALTTQETQYF
TRBJ2-6 NA TRBV6-1 CASSRTTSSSRGANVLTF
TRBJ1-1 NA TRBV5-5 CASSFSHSTTGRGAFF
TRBJ1-2 NA TRBV2 CANRDGLYGYTF
TRBJ2-1 TRBD2 TRBV5-1 CASRRGLAHNEQFF